These 18 T cell receptor beta chains share one sample of origin, sequenced in a study of CD8 T cells in Susac syndrome. RNA was extracted with the RNeasy kit, and a quantity of roughly 0.5 to 1 ug was reverse transcribed using random hexamers. MiXCR was run by TCRdb on the immunoSEQ multiplex PCR reads, yielding one entry per CDR3 protein. The sample has about 190,000 distinct CDR3 sequences, roughly 95% seen once. Sequenced: CD4+ T cells from PBMCs. The receptors shown here come from a human donor with Susac syndrome.

The chain has TRBV7-2 and TRBJ2-7; D may correspond to TRBD1 or TRBD2 (6 bases each). Germline CDR1 SGHTA, CDR2 FQGNSA. V was clipped by 5 bases and J by 2 bases, with 25 bases between them. The CDR3 length is 18 residues. The CDR3: CASSHPTGSGGLTYEQYF. Written as DNA, the CDR3 is TGTGCCAGCAGCCACCCTACGGGCTCCGGGGGCCTAACCTACGAGCAGTACTTC.

V and J are TRBV5-1 and TRBJ2-7, with 9 positions matching TRBD1. The CDR3 is 13 amino acids. Per germline, CDR1 SGHRS and CDR2 YFSETQ. With 3 bases clipped from V and 6 bases from J, the junction kept 4 bases outside the gene matches. The CDR3 reads CASSSDRGVEQYF. DNA of the CDR3: TGCGCCAGCAGCTCGGACAGGGGCGTCGAGCAGTACTTC.

The rearrangement uses TRBV2 and TRBJ2-5, with D uncertain. The germline V and J ends were trimmed by 1 base and 8 bases, with 5 bases remaining between them. The CDR3 totals 11 residues. From germline, CDR1 is SNHLY and CDR2 FYNNEI. This CDR3 is CASSEVATQYF. The DNA of the CDR3 is TGTGCCAGCAGTGAAGTGGCCACCCAGTACTTC.

Only one count was recorded for this clonotype. V and J are TRBV5-6 and TRBJ1-6; a weak D match, TRBD1 (5 bases). The V and J ends lost 1 base and 3 bases respectively, with 8 bases between them. The CDR3 contains 15 residues. Per germline, CDR1 SGHDT and CDR2 YYEEEE. As DNA, the CDR3 is TGTGCCAGCAGCTTGAACAGGATCTATAATTCACCCCTCCACTTT. This codes for CASSLNRIYNSPLHF.

This clonotype has just one count. The chain is built from TRBV27 and TRBJ1-3, with D possibly matching TRBD1 (5 bases). V was trimmed by 3 bases and J by 0 bases, leaving 9 bases between them. CDR1 is MNHEY, CDR2 SMNVEV, per germline (reference sequence). The CDR3 covers 15 residues. The CDR3 coding sequence is TGTGCCAGCAGTTTGGGGGGAATCTCTGGAAACACCATATATTTT. Its translation: CASSLGGISGNTIYF.

The chain carries TRBV20-1 and TRBJ1-6; possibly TRBD1 for D (5 bases). CDR3 size: 13 residues. Trimming shortened V by 0 bases and J by 5 bases, and 5 bases separated the two germline ends. The V gene's germline CDR1 is DFQATT and CDR2 SNEGSKA (reference sequence). The chain's CDR3 is CSAREGDNSPLHF. As DNA, the CDR3 is TGCAGTGCTAGAGAGGGGGATAATTCACCCCTCCACTTT.

The chain links TRBV6-5 to TRBJ1-2; TRBD1 is a possible D gene (6 bases). V dropped 2 bases and J dropped 3 bases, with 13 bases sitting between them. Germline V lookup: CDR1 MNHEY, CDR2 SVGAGI. This CDR3 contains 15 residues. CDR3 sequence: CASSYHQTGDYGYTF. The DNA for the CDR3 is TGTGCCAGCAGTTACCATCAGACAGGAGACTATGGCTACACCTTC.

The chain uses TRBV7-3 and TRBJ2-1, with D possibly TRBD2 on 5 matching bases. The germline V gene has CDR1 SGHTA and CDR2 FQGTGA. There are 12 residues in the CDR3. Trimming cost V 0 bases and J 10 bases, with 7 bases left between them. The CDR3 nucleotides are TGTGCCAGCAGCTTAACGGGAGACGAGCAGTTCTTC. Its translation: CASSLTGDEQFF.

The genes are TRBV27 and TRBJ2-3; no firm D call. The CDR3 extends over 11 amino acids. From germline, CDR1 is MNHEY and CDR2 SMNVEV (reference sequence). Trimming pared 4 bases from V and 7 bases from J, leaving 6 bases between. CDR3 nucleotide sequence: TGTGCCAGCAGTTCTGAATATACGCAGTATTTT. Its protein is CASSSEYTQYF.

Remarks on this clonotype: A read error may produce the germline difference seen at one junction end. The J gene is TRBJ2-7, the V gene TRBV27; D unresolved. Germline V gene sequence: CDR1 MNHEY, CDR2 SMNVEV (reference sequence). The CDR3 has 12 residues. CDR3 nucleotide sequence: TGTGCCAGCGGGCGGTACTCCTCCGAGCAGTACTTC. It encodes CASGRYSSEQYF.

The chain is built from TRBV18 and TRBJ1-2; 8 bases are a match to TRBD1. V was pared by 3 bases and J by 4 bases, with 4 bases of the junction left unmatched. Germline V gene sequence: CDR1 KGHSH, CDR2 LQKENI. CDR3 length equals 14 residues. The CDR3 DNA sequence: TGTGCCAGCTCACCTGGACAGGGAGGCTATGGCTACACCTTC. Its protein product is CASSPGQGGYGYTF.

The chain recombines TRBV12-3 or TRBV12-4 with TRBJ1-1, with D maybe TRBD1 (5 bases). V was pared by 6 bases and J by 4 bases, with 15 bases between. The CDR3 consists of 14 residues. CDR3 sequence: CASSQNRDSTEAFF. The CDR3, as DNA: TGTGCCAGCAGCCAGAACCGGGACTCCACTGAAGCTTTCTTT.

CDR3 loop: CASSSLPGTGEGYTF. For the CDR3, the DNA is TGTGCCAGCAGCTCCCTTCCCGGGACAGGGGAAGGCTACACCTTC. This sequence joins TRBV7-3 and TRBJ1-2; the match to TRBD1 covers 10 bases. The germline CDR1 and CDR2 sequences are SGHTA and FQGTGA. The CDR3 covers 15 residues. Trimming at V came to 4 bases and at J to 8 bases, leaving 10 bases not matched to a gene.

The rearrangement links TRBV30 to TRBJ2-7, with D uncertain. The CDR3 totals 14 residues. CDR1 and CDR2 (germline): GTSNPN, SVGIG (reference sequence). V dropped 2 bases and J dropped 4 bases, with 15 bases sitting between them. This chain's CDR3 is CAWSFRPTPYEQYF. CDR3 bases: TGTGCCTGGAGTTTCCGACCTACCCCTTACGAGCAGTACTTC.

V and J are TRBV24-1 and TRBJ2-3, with D possibly TRBD1 on 6 matching bases. CDR3 length: 16 amino acids. Trimming cost V 2 bases and J 6 bases, with 17 bases left between them. Germline V gene lookup returns CDR1 KGHDR and CDR2 SFDVKD. The CDR3 sequence: CATSDSIRDKRDTQYF. In DNA form, the CDR3 reads TGTGCCACCAGTGATTCGATCCGGGACAAAAGGGATACGCAGTATTTT.

This rearrangement joins TRBV29-1 to TRBJ2-5, with 9 bases lining up with TRBD2. Germline lookup yields CDR1 SQVTM and CDR2 ANQGSEA. The CDR3 runs to 14 residues. Losses at the gene ends were 5 bases for V and 2 bases for J; bases not matched to a gene: 6. In DNA form, the CDR3 reads TGCAGCGTTCGAGCGGGGGGTCCTCAAGAGACCCAGTACTTC. The encoded protein is CSVRAGGPQETQYF.

The chain couples TRBV5-1 to TRBJ2-2; 12 positions match TRBD2. The CDR3 spans 17 residues. The trim removed 6 bases at V and 5 bases at J, leaving 11 bases unmatched. The germline V gene has CDR1 SGHRS and CDR2 YFSETQ. CDR3 sequence: CASKSGGLAGPTGELFF. DNA for the CDR3: TGCGCCAGCAAAAGTGGAGGACTAGCGGGGCCGACCGGGGAGCTGTTTTTT.

This sequence joins TRBV12-3 or TRBV12-4 and TRBJ1-1; unclear D gene. The CDR3 covers 13 residues. V lost 3 bases and J lost 5, with 10 bases in between. CDR3 nucleotides: TGTGCCAGCAGTTTCCAGGCTGGGACTGAAGCTTTCTTT. It encodes CASSFQAGTEAFF.